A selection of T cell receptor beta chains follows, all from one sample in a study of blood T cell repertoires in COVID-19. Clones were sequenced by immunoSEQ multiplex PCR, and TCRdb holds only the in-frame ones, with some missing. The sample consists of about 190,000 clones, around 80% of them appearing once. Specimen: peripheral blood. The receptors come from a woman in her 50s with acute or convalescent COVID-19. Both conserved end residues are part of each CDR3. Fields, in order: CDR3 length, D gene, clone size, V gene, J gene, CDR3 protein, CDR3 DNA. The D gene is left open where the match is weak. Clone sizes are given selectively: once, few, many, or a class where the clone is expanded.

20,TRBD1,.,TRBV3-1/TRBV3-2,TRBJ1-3,CASSQVGPGQGVLSGNTIYF,TGTGCCAGCAGCCAAGTTGGGCCGGGACAGGGGGTCCTCTCTGGAAACACCATATATTTT
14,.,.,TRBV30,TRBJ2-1,CAGGDPRGGNEQFF,TGTGCCGGGGGGGACCCCAGGGGAGGGAATGAGCAGTTCTTC
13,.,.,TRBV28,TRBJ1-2,CASSFGGLYGYTF,TGTGCCAGCAGTTTCGGGGGACTCTATGGCTACACCTTC
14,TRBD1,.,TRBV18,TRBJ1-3,CASSLTGNGNTIYF,TGTGCCAGCTCTCTGACAGGGAACGGAAACACCATATATTTT
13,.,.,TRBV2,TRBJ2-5,CASSEEYQETQYF,TGTGCCAGCAGTGAGGAGTACCAAGAGACCCAGTACTTC
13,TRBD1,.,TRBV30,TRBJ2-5,CAWTQGAGETQYF,TGTGCCTGGACACAGGGGGCGGGAGAGACCCAGTACTTC
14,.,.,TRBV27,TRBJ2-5,CASSRRFPRETQYF,TGTGCCAGCAGCCGAAGATTCCCGCGAGAGACCCAGTACTTC
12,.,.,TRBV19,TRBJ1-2,CASSTPLFGYTF,TGTGCCAGTAGTACCCCCCTTTTTGGCTACACCTTC
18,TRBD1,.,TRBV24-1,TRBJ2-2,CATSDPSPGQKNTGELFF,TGTGCCACCAGTGATCCCTCACCGGGACAGAAGAACACCGGGGAGCTGTTTTTT
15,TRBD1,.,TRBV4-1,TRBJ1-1,CASSQETGWDTEAFF,TGCGCCAGCAGCCAAGAGACAGGGTGGGACACTGAAGCTTTCTTT
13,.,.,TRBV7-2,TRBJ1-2,CASSPGTNYGYTF,TGTGCCAGCAGCCCCGGGACAAACTATGGCTACACCTTC
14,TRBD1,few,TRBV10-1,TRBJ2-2,CASRAQQGTGELFF,TGCGCCAGCAGGGCCCAACAGGGGACCGGGGAGCTGTTTTTT
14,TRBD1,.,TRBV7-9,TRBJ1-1,CASSQSGGGTEAFF,TGTGCCAGCAGCCAATCAGGGGGTGGGACTGAAGCTTTCTTT
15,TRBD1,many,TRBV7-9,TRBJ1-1,CASSFTGAGYMGAFF,TGTGCCAGCAGCTTCACAGGGGCAGGGTACATGGGGGCTTTCTTT
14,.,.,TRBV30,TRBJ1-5,CAWSRRVNSQPQHF,TGTGCCTGGAGTAGGAGGGTAAATAGTCAGCCCCAGCATTTT
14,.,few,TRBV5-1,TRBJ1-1,CASSFLRGNTEAFF,TGCGCCAGCAGCTTTCTCCGGGGTAACACTGAAGCTTTCTTT
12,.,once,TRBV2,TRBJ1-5,CASSMDKGNQHF,TGTGCCAGCAGTATGGACAAGGGGAACCAGCATTTT
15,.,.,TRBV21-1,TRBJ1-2,CASSSHWAQNYGYTF,TGTGCCAGCAGCTCCCATTGGGCCCAAAACTATGGCTACACCTTC
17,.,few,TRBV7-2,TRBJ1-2,CASRARGGEKGGYGYTF,TGTGCCAGCAGAGCCCGGGGCGGGGAAAAGGGTGGCTATGGCTACACCTTC
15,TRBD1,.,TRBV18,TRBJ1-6,CASSPGGQGYSPLHF,TGTGCCAGCTCACCCGGTGGACAGGGGTATTCACCCCTCCACTTT
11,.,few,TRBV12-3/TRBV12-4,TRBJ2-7,CASSRYDEQYF,TGTGCCAGCAGCCGGTACGACGAGCAGTACTTC
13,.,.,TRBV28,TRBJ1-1,CASSLLSPAVPFF,TGTGCCAGCAGTCTCCTAAGTCCCGCCGTTCCTTTCTTT
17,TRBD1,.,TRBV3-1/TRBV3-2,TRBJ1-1,CASSQGRGLMGSTEAFF,TGTGCCAGCAGCCAGGGCAGGGGGCTAATGGGATCCACTGAAGCTTTCTTT
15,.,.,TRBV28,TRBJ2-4,CASRVGEQAKNIQYF,TGTGCCAGCAGGGTCGGAGAGCAGGCCAAAAACATTCAGTACTTC
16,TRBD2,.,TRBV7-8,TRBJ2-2,CASSLVAGGRTGELFF,TGTGCCAGCAGCTTAGTTGCGGGGGGACGCACCGGGGAGCTGTTTTTT
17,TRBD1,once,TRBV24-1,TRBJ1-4,CATSAGTDHATNEKLFF,TGTGCCACCAGTGCCGGGACAGACCATGCAACTAATGAAAAACTGTTTTTT
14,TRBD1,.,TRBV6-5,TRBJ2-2,CATRDRGRSGELFF,TGTGCCACCAGGGACAGGGGGCGCTCCGGGGAGCTGTTTTTT
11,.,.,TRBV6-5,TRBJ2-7,CASETLYEQYF,TGTGCCAGCGAGACTCTCTACGAGCAGTACTTC
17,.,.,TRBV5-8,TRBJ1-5,CASSSWSGLSGNQPQHF,TGTGCCAGCAGCTCATGGTCAGGGCTTTCAGGCAATCAGCCCCAGCATTTT
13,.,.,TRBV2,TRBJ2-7,CASSEEGDYEQYF,TGTGCCAGCAGTGAAGAGGGGGACTACGAGCAGTACTTC
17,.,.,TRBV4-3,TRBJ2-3,CASSQDFPGDLTDTQYF,TGCGCCAGCAGCCAAGATTTTCCGGGGGACCTTACAGATACGCAGTATTTT
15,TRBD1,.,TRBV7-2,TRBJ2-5,CASSPRTGTQETQYF,TGTGCCAGCAGCCCACGGACAGGGACCCAAGAGACCCAGTACTTC
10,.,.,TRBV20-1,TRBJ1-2,CSAQGYGYTF,TGCAGTGCTCAGGGATACGGCTACACCTTC
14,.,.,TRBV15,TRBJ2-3,CATSRGGSTDTQYF,TGTGCCACCAGCAGAGGTGGCAGCACAGATACGCAGTATTTT
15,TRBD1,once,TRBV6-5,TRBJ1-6,CASSRGTGKDSPLHF,TGTGCCAGCAGCCGGGGGACAGGGAAAGATTCACCCCTCCACTTT
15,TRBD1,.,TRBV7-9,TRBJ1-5,CASRRDREINQPQHF,TGTGCCAGCAGGCGAGACAGGGAAATCAATCAGCCCCAGCATTTT
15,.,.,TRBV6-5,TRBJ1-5,CASSPGGGTNQPQHF,TGTGCCAGCAGCCCCGGCGGGGGGACCAATCAGCCCCAGCATTTT
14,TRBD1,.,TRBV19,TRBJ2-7,CATTTGTGFYEQYF,TGTGCCACGACCACCGGGACAGGGTTCTACGAGCAGTACTTC
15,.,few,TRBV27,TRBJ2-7,CASKVVGDSRYEQYF,TGTGCCAGCAAGGTAGTCGGAGACAGCCGCTACGAGCAGTACTTC
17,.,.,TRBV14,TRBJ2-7,CASSQWVGTSITYEQYF,TGTGCCAGCAGCCAGTGGGTCGGGACTTCTATAACCTACGAGCAGTACTTC
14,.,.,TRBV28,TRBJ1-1,CASSLTQGNTEAFF,TGTGCCAGCAGTTTAACTCAGGGGAACACTGAAGCTTTCTTT
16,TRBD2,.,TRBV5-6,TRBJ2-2,CASSTRRLAGPGELFF,TGTGCCAGCAGCACCCGGCGACTAGCCGGCCCCGGGGAGCTGTTTTTT
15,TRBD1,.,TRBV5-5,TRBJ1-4,CASSRDGQGSEKLFF,TGTGCCAGCAGCCGTGATGGACAGGGATCTGAAAAACTGTTTTTT
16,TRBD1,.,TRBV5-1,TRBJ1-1,CASSTGTGGAGTEAFF,TGCGCCAGCAGCACCGGGACAGGGGGCGCTGGCACTGAAGCTTTCTTT
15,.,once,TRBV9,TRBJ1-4,CASSVATGLNEKLFF,TGTGCCAGCAGCGTAGCAACAGGGTTGAATGAAAAACTGTTTTTT
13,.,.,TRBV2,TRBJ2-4,CAGRGTLKNIQYF,TGTGCCGGGAGAGGGACACTTAAAAACATTCAGTACTTC
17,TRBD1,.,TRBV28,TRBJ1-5,CASRIRAGTGGHQPQHF,TGTGCCAGCAGGATCAGAGCCGGGACAGGGGGACATCAGCCCCAGCATTTT